Listed below are T cell receptor beta chains from one sample, sequenced in a study of CD8 T cells in Susac syndrome. TCRdb redid the calling of the immunoSEQ multiplex PCR reads with MiXCR, one entry per CDR3 protein. This sample has 150,000 to 190,000 distinct CDR3 sequences; about 94% occur once, and the top ten carry 0.2% to 0.25%. Sequencing used CD8+ T cells from PBMCs. The receptors stem from a human donor with multiple sclerosis. CDR3s include the opening cysteine and the closing phenylalanine or tryptophan. A D gene is named only where the DNA matches it firmly. The size field is filled for only some rows; it gives once, few, many or a size class.

D	V	J	size	DNA	CDR3
NA	TRBV9	TRBJ2-2	NA	TGTGCCAGCAGCGTAGTCAACGGGGAGCTGTTTTTT	CASSVVNGELFF
TRBD2	TRBV6-1	TRBJ2-7	NA	TGTGCCAGCAGCGAAGCGGGGGTCCTCTACGAGCAGTACTTC	CASSEAGVLYEQYF
TRBD1	TRBV7-2	TRBJ1-6	NA	TGTGCCAGCAGCTCCCGAGGGACAGGACTGAATTCACCCCTCCACTTT	CASSSRGTGLNSPLHF
NA	TRBV4-1	TRBJ2-2	NA	TGCGCCAGCAGCCACAGGGGCACCACCGGGGAGCTGTTTTTT	CASSHRGTTGELFF
TRBD1	TRBV14	TRBJ2-7	NA	TGTGCCAGCAGCCAAGCTCCCCGGGGACAGGGGACCTACGAGCAGTACTTC	CASSQAPRGQGTYEQYF
NA	TRBV7-9	TRBJ2-1	NA	TGTGCCAGCAGCCTAAAGGCGGCATTATACAATGAGCAGTTCTTC	CASSLKAALYNEQFF
NA	TRBV29-1	TRBJ2-6	few	TGCAGCGTTTTGGGCAGGGGCCATACTGGGGCCAACGTCCTGACTTTC	CSVLGRGHTGANVLTF
NA	TRBV25-1	TRBJ1-2	NA	TGTGCCAGCAAATCGAGAAGCGGGAACTATGGCTACACCTTC	CASKSRSGNYGYTF
NA	TRBV6-6	TRBJ2-7	NA	TGTGCCAGCAACCTACAACAGGGAAAGTACGAGCAGTACTTC	CASNLQQGKYEQYF
NA	TRBV9	TRBJ2-1	NA	TGTGCCAGCAGCCTAGGAAGGCAGCGATTGGATGAGCAGTTCTTC	CASSLGRQRLDEQFF
NA	TRBV10-3	TRBJ2-7	NA	TGTGCCATCAGTGATTCAGAGGACTACGAGCAGTACTTC	CAISDSEDYEQYF
TRBD1	TRBV24-1	TRBJ1-1	NA	TGTGCCACCAGTGATAGGGGGCTTACTGAAGCTTTCTTT	CATSDRGLTEAFF
NA	TRBV30	TRBJ2-5	NA	TGTGCCTGGAGGTACGAAGAGACCCAGTACTTC	CAWRYEETQYF
NA	TRBV6-6	TRBJ1-1	once	TGTGCCAGCAGACCTTCGGACACTGAAGCTTTCTTT	CASRPSDTEAFF
NA	TRBV7-9	TRBJ2-5	NA	TGTGCCAGCAGCTTACGGGGTAACCAAGAGACCCAGTACTTC	CASSLRGNQETQYF
TRBD1	TRBV7-9	TRBJ2-7	once	TGTGCCAGCAGCTCGGGACAGCAATTTTCCTCCTACGAGCAGTACTTC	CASSSGQQFSSYEQYF
NA	TRBV20-1	TRBJ2-5	NA	TGCAGTGGGGGACAAGAGACCCAGTACTTC	CSGGQETQYF
TRBD2	TRBV6-2/TRBV6-3	TRBJ2-1	NA	TGTGCCAGCAGATCGCGGGGGGAGCAGTTCTTC	CASRSRGEQFF
NA	TRBV27	TRBJ1-5	few	TGTGCCAGCAGTTTTACAGGAAGCAATCAGCCCCAGCATTTT	CASSFTGSNQPQHF